Presented here are 16 T cell receptor beta chains from one specimen sequenced in a study of control samples from healthy donors and cancer patients. Assay: immunoSEQ multiplex PCR; the TCRdb copy retains only in-frame clones and omits some. Among roughly 450,000 clones, 75% to 95% were seen once, and the ten largest hold over 5.5%. Sequencing was done on a sample of PBMCs. Receptors were obtained from a man aged 40-50 years with head and neck cancer.

In its sample, this clone was seen a few times. This chain connects TRBV20-1 to TRBJ2-1; 7 positions match TRBD1. CDR3 length equals 13 residues. The V and J ends lost 3 bases and 7 bases, in that order; junction bases with no gene match: 6. The germline CDR1 and CDR2 sequences are DFQATT and SNEGSKA (reference sequence). The CDR3 loop reads CSASSAGGNEQFF. The CDR3 DNA reads TGCAGTGCTAGTAGTGCAGGGGGTAATGAGCAGTTCTTC.

This chain joins TRBV2 and TRBJ1-3; tentative D call: TRBD1 (6 bases). Germline V CDR1 and CDR2: SNHLY, FYNNEI. V was pared by 7 bases and J by 0 bases, with 13 bases between. CDR3 length: 15 amino acids. The CDR3, as DNA: TGTGCCAGCACTCTAGGACAGCGCTCTGGAAACACCATATATTTT. Translation gives CASTLGQRSGNTIYF.

V gene TRBV5-5 combines with J gene TRBJ1-1; D gene ambiguous. CDR1 is SGHKS, CDR2 YYEKEE, per germline (reference sequence). The CDR3 is 15 residues long. V shed 0 bases and J shed 1 base, with 10 bases lying between them. The CDR3 DNA sequence: TGTGCCAGCAGCTTGGTAGGAGGGTGGAACACTGAAGCTTTCTTT. Its protein product is CASSLVGGWNTEAFF.

V is TRBV10-1 and J is TRBJ2-5, with a weak D call TRBD1 (5 bases). Germline V gene data show CDR1 as WNHNN and CDR2 as SYGVQD (reference sequence). V was shortened by 8 bases and J by 9 bases, with 16 bases between the two germline ends. This CDR3 comprises 12 residues. Written as DNA, the CDR3 is TGCGCCAGCTTCACAGGATTTCGGCCCCAGTACTTC. Protein sequence: CASFTGFRPQYF.

This clone was counted a single time. The rearrangement uses TRBV12-5 and TRBJ2-2; D ambiguous. This CDR3 is 15 amino acids long. V dropped 2 bases and J dropped 3 bases, with 10 bases sitting between them. From germline, CDR1 is LGHNT and CDR2 FRNRAP. CDR3: CASGLPLGYTGELFF. The CDR3 DNA reads as TGTGCTAGTGGTTTGCCACTGGGGTACACCGGGGAGCTGTTTTTT.

Concerning this clone itself: A read error may account for a junction end that differs from germline. The rearrangement uses TRBV7-7 and TRBJ2-5, with 7 bases lining up with TRBD1. This CDR3 comprises 15 residues. Germline CDR1 reads SSHAT; CDR2 reads FNYEAQ (reference sequence). The CDR3 nucleotides read TGTGCTAGCAGCTTACGCCAGGGGGTAATGGAGACCCAGTACTTC. Amino acids: CASSLRQGVMETQYF.

The rearrangement joins TRBV27 to TRBJ1-1, with D perhaps matching TRBD1 (5 bases). Germline values: CDR1 MNHEY, CDR2 SMNVEV (reference sequence). Trimming removed 6 bases at V and 2 bases at J, with 10 bases between. This CDR3 spans 13 amino acids. This chain's CDR3 is CASRGTVNTEAFF. CDR3 sequence (DNA): TGTGCCAGCAGGGGGACGGTTAACACTGAAGCTTTCTTT.

The chain joins TRBV7-9 to TRBJ1-2; the match to TRBD1 covers 11 bases. The CDR3 is made up of 18 amino acids. V was clipped by 9 bases and J by 2 bases; unmatched bases: 17. From germline, CDR1 is SEHNR and CDR2 FQNEAQ (reference sequence). In DNA form, the CDR3 reads TGTGCCAGTCACGGCGGCTTGGGGACAGGGGGGACGAACTATGGCTACACCTTC. This gives the protein CASHGGLGTGGTNYGYTF.

V and J are TRBV10-2 and TRBJ2-2; TRBD2 matches at 10 bases. The germline V gene has CDR1 WSHSY and CDR2 SAAADI. The CDR3 consists of 15 residues. Trimming took 6 bases from V and 9 from J; bases not matched to a gene: 10. CDR3 nucleotide sequence: TGCGCCAGCAGCCTGGCGGGGACTAGCGTCAGGGAGCTGTTTTTT. Translating it yields CASSLAGTSVRELFF.

The rearrangement joins TRBV6-5 to TRBJ1-6; no firm D call. The CDR3 is made up of 11 amino acids. V was clipped by 6 bases and J by 7 bases, with 4 bases between them. The germline CDR1 and CDR2 sequences are MNHEY and SVGAGI. The CDR3, as DNA: TGTGCCAGCAGGCAAAATTCACCCCTCCACTTT. This translates into CASRQNSPLHF.

The chain uses TRBV4-3 and TRBJ1-4, with 9 positions matching TRBD1. The trim removed 3 bases at V and 11 bases at J, leaving 10 bases unmatched. CDR3 size: 15 residues. Germline V gives CDR1 LGHNA, CDR2 YSLEER. The DNA of the CDR3 is TGCGCCAGCAGCCACCCAGGACAGGGGTTTCCCAAACTGTTTTTT. It is translated as CASSHPGQGFPKLFF.

This clone occurred a few times. This chain uses TRBV28 with TRBJ1-2, with D possibly matching TRBD1 (6 bases). The germline CDR1 and CDR2 sequences are MDHEN and SYDVKM. The CDR3 has 15 residues. V was cut by 6 bases and J by 2 bases, with 16 bases left in between. CDR3 sequence reads: CASSSQGGPNYGYTF. Written as DNA, the CDR3 is TGTGCCAGCAGCTCCCAAGGGGGACCCAACTATGGCTACACCTTC.

The chain has TRBV7-2 and TRBJ2-7, with a possible D match to TRBD2 (6 bases). The V gene lost 5 bases and the J gene lost 0 bases, with 11 bases spanning the gap. The germline CDR1 and CDR2 sequences are SGHTA and FQGNSA. The CDR3 is made up of 14 amino acids. The CDR3 nucleotides are TGTGCCAGCAGCCTTACGACTAGCTCCTACGAGCAGTACTTC. Protein sequence: CASSLTTSSYEQYF.

The chain joins TRBV25-1 to TRBJ1-4; D gene ambiguous. Germline loops: CDR1 MGHDK, CDR2 SYGVNS. There are 14 residues in the CDR3. Trimming stripped 8 bases from V and 0 bases from J, with 10 bases between. The CDR3 DNA sequence: TGTGCCAGCGAAGCGGCTACAACTAATGAAAAACTGTTTTTT. Its translation: CASEAATTNEKLFF.

The CDR3 sequence is CASSDSWTGLWEQYF. The CDR3 DNA reads TGTGCCAGCAGTGATTCCTGGACAGGGCTTTGGGAGCAGTACTTC. V gene TRBV6-1 combines with J gene TRBJ2-7, with 8 bases that match TRBD1. Trimming took 3 bases from V and 7 from J; bases not matched to a gene: 11. The CDR3 consists of 15 residues. Per germline, CDR1 MNHNS and CDR2 SASEGT.

The chain joins TRBV19 to TRBJ2-3; tentatively, D is TRBD2 (6 bases). Germline V CDR1 and CDR2: LNHDA, SQIVND (reference sequence). Trimming took off 2 bases at V and 4 bases at J, with 13 bases between the two ends. The CDR3 is made up of 15 amino acids. In DNA form, the CDR3 reads TGTGCCAGTAGTATAAATGGGCGGGGTGCAGATACGCAGTATTTT. Amino acid sequence: CASSINGRGADTQYF. The whole variable domain, filled in from reference TRBV19 and TRBJ2-3, reads DGGITQSPKYLFRKEGQNVTLSCEQNLNHDAMYWYRQDPGQGLRLIYYSQIVNDFQKGDIAEGYSVSREKKESFPLTVTSAQKNPTAFYLCASSINGRGADTQYFGPGTRLTVL.